This T cell receptor (beta chain) stems from a study of T cells in pancreatic ductal adenocarcinoma. Clones were sequenced by immunoSEQ multiplex PCR, and TCRdb holds only the in-frame ones, with some missing. Of roughly 100,000 clones in the sample, around 96% were seen once. The CDR3 is made up of 13 amino acids. CDR1 and CDR2 (germline): SGHRS, YFSETQ. The germline V and J ends were trimmed by 4 bases and 6 bases, with 12 bases remaining between them. Selected pancreatic ductal adenocarcinoma patients had undergone surgery without neoadjuvant therapy. V and J are TRBV5-1 and TRBJ2-3; D might be TRBD1 (6 bases). Source material: PBMCs. The receptor comes from a human donor with pancreatic ductal adenocarcinoma. The chain's CDR3 is CASSAGTTDTQYF. CDR3 coding DNA: TGCGCCAGCAGCGCCGGGACAACCGATACGCAGTATTTT.